This record looks at one T cell receptor beta chain sequence and its context. No cognate antigen has been identified for it. Per-nucleotide qualities are absent, and no much larger clonotype sits a single base away. The germline V gene provides CDR1 LGHNA and CDR2 YSLEER. V and J are trimmed by 6 bases and 7 bases, and the gene matches miss 22 bases of the junction. Including cysteine and phenylalanine, the CDR3 has 18 amino acids. Just CDR3 DNA is preserved here, 54 bases in frame from base 1. Patients with a history of autoimmune disease or receiving systemic immunosuppression were excluded from the trial. Peripheral blood for TCR sequencing was collected from all dose cohorts at baseline, on cycle 4 day 1, and on cycle 7 day 1. Samples came from an open-label, multicenter, first-in-human phase I dose-escalation trial of ivuxolimab. Adults with locally advanced or metastatic melanoma, renal cell carcinoma, hepatocellular carcinoma or head and neck squamous cell carcinoma were enrolled in the trial. Before TCR sequencing, CD4+ T cells and CD8+ T cells were sorted from peripheral blood as separate populations.

To sequence the TCRbeta CDR3 region, genomic DNA was isolated from the sorted cells. TCRbeta CDR3 regions were sequenced using the immunoSEQ Assay. TCRdb's version of the immuneACCESS table is confined to in-frame rearrangements and falls short of the full clone set. An unresolved V gene accounts for under half of the shortfall where checked; the remainder is of unknown origin. The sample table lists about 100,000 clones, about 84% of them with a count of one. The top ten clonotypes cover 5.5% of the sample. This entry comes from a study of OX40 agonist ivuxolimab in advanced cancers. Background on the whole study: Ivuxolimab, which targeted the costimulatory receptor OX40 (CD134), was an agonistic, fully human IgG2 monoclonal antibody. Intravenous ivuxolimab was administered to patients every 2 weeks at six dose levels: 0.01, 0.1, 0.3, 1.5, 3 and 10 mg/kg. Of the roughly 51 patients in dose escalation, about 19 had hepatocellular carcinoma, roughly 15 had melanoma, 9 had renal cell carcinoma and 9 had head and neck cancer. In the dose-escalation cohort, 82.7% of patients were male, and the mean age was about 55 years, with a range of about 23 to 85. Prior anti-PD-1, anti-PD-L1 or anti-CTLA-4 therapy was permitted, and 40% of dose-escalation patients had received checkpoint inhibitors. Partial responses occurred in three dose-escalation patients, of whom one had hepatocellular carcinoma and two had cutaneous melanoma. Peripheral TCRbeta sequencing was intended to test whether TCR sequence diversity was altered and clonal T-cell expansion was caused by ivuxolimab. The paper covers the monotherapy dose-escalation part of the phase I ivuxolimab trial, which included N ≈ 50 patients. The paper's findings and limits, for the study overall: After ivuxolimab, more expanded clones were found on average in CD8+ T cells than in CD4+ T cells. Partial responders in the 0.1-3.0 mg/kg groups had among the lowest normalized peripheral clonal expansion, especially among CD8+ T cells. Low levels of normalized T-cell clonal expansion were also seen in some nonresponding patients. The antigen specificity of the peripheral T cells that underwent clonal expansion was not determined. Clonal expansion of both CD4+ and CD8+ blood T cells was observed from baseline to week 6 at doses 0.1 to 3.0 mg/kg.

The starting material was CD4+ or CD8+ T cells sorted from blood, obtained in a trial of the OX40 agonist ivuxolimab. This chain joins TRBV4-3 to TRBJ2-3; TRBD2 aligns with 7 central bases. The TCR originated in an adult with an advanced solid tumor such as melanoma, head and neck, liver or kidney cancer. DNA sequence: TGCGCCAGCAGTCAGACACACTGGGACTACCAAAGCTGGCATACGCAGTATTTT. This is translated as CASSQTHWDYQSWHTQYF.